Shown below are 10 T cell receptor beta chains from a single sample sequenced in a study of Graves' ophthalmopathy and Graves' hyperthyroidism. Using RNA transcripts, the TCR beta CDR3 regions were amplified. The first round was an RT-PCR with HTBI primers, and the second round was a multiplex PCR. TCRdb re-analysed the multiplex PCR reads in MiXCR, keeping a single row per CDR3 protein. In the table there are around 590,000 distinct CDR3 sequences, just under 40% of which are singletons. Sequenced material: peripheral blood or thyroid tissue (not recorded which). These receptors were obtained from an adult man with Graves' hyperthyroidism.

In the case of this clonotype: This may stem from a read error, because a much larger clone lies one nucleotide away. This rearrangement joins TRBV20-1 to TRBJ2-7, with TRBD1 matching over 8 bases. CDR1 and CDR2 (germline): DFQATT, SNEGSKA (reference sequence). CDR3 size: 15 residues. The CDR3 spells CGARDTVGQGYEQYF. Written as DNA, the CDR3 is TGCGGTGCTAGAGATACGGTTGGACAGGGATACGAGCAGTACTTC.

This chain's CDR3 is CASTWDTNNQPQHF. For the CDR3, the DNA is TGTGCCAGCACCTGGGACACTAACAATCAGCCCCAGCATTTT. V and J are TRBV12-3 or TRBV12-4 and TRBJ1-5; tentative D call: TRBD1 (6 bases). Trimming left V 7 bases short and J 3 bases short, with 13 bases between. The CDR3 length is 14 residues.

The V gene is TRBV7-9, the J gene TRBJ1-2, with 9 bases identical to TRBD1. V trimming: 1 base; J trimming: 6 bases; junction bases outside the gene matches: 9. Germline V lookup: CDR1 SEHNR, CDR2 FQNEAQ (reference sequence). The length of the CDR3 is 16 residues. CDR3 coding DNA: TGTGCCAGCAGCTTAGTCCGGGGACAGGGAGGCAATGGCTACACCTTC. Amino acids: CASSLVRGQGGNGYTF.

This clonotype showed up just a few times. The CDR3 loop reads CASSPGQGETQHF. In DNA, the CDR3 is TGTGCCAGCAGCCCTGGACAGGGGGAGACCCAGCATTTT. The genes are TRBV6-5 and TRBJ1-5, with 10 bases aligning to TRBD1. V lost 6 bases, J lost 11 bases, and 7 bases stayed unmatched. CDR1 is MNHEY, CDR2 SVGAGI, per germline. The CDR3 is 13 residues long.

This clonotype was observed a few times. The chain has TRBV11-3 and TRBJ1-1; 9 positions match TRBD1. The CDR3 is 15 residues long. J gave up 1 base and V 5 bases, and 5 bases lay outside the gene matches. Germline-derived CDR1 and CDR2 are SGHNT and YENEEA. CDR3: CASSVPDRGNTEAFF. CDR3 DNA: TGTGCCAGCAGCGTCCCGGACAGGGGGAACACTGAAGCTTTCTTT.

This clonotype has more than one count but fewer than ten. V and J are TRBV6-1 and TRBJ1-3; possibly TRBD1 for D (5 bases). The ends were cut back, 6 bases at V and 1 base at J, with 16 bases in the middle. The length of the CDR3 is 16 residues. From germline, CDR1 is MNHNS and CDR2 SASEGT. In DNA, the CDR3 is TGTGCCAGCAGAGAGGGGACCCATACTTCTGGAAACACCATATATTTT. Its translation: CASREGTHTSGNTIYF.

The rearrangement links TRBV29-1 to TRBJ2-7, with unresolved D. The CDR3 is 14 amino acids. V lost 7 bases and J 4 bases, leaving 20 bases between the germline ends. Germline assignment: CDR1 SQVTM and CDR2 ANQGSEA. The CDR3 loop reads CSASSLKGSYEQYF. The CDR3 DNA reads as TGCAGCGCCAGCAGCTTAAAAGGCTCTTACGAGCAGTACTTC.

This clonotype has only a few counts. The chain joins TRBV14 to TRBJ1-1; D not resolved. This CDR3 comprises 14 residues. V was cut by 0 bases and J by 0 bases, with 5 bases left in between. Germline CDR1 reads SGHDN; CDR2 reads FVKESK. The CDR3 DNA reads TGTGCCAGCAGCCAAGAAGTAATGAACACTGAAGCTTTCTTT. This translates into CASSQEVMNTEAFF.

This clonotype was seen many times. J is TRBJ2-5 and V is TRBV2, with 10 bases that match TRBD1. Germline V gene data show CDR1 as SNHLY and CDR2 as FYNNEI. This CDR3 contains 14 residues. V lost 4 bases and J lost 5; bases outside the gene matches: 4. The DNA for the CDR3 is TGTGCCAGCAGTGGGGGACAGGGGCGTGAGACCCAGTACTTC. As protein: CASSGGQGRETQYF.

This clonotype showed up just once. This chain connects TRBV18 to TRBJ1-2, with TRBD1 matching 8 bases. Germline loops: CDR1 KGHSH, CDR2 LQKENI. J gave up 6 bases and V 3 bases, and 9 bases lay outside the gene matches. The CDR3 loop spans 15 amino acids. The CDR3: CASSPGTGRVDGYTF. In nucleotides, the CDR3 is TGTGCCAGCTCACCGGGGACAGGTCGTGTGGATGGCTACACCTTC.